This passage covers 25 T cell receptor beta chains from one sample sequenced in a study of blood T cell repertoires in COVID-19. Repertoires were generated with immunoSEQ multiplex PCR, while TCRdb's copy carries only in-frame clones and drops some. The repertoire consists of 110,000 to 150,000 clones, with about 80% occurring once and the leading ten covering 5% to 7%. Sequencing was performed on PBMCs or T cells enriched from blood (not recorded which). Receptor source: a woman aged 45-65 years who had recovered from COVID-19.

This rearrangement joins TRBV6-5 to TRBJ1-1, with D maybe TRBD1 (5 bases). CDR3 length equals 13 residues. V lost 2 bases and J lost 4, with 8 bases in between. CDR1 is MNHEY, CDR2 SVGAGI, per germline. In nucleotides, the CDR3 is TGTGCCAGCAGTTACCTTGACAGCACTGAAGCTTTCTTT. Translation gives CASSYLDSTEAFF.

The V and J genes are TRBV5-1 and TRBJ1-1; perhaps TRBD1 as D (6 bases). V was shortened by 5 bases and J by 1 base, with 15 bases between the two germline ends. Germline lookup yields CDR1 SGHRS and CDR2 YFSETQ. The CDR3 consists of 15 residues. CDR3 nucleotides: TGCGCCAGCAGTCGACGGGGGGCGGGGAACACTGAAGCTTTCTTT. It yields the protein CASSRRGAGNTEAFF.

This rearrangement joins TRBV10-3 to TRBJ1-1, with D possibly TRBD1 on 6 matching bases. Germline loops: CDR1 ENHRY, CDR2 SYGVKD. V lost 6 bases and J lost 8, with 10 bases in between. This CDR3 comprises 11 residues. The CDR3 loop is CAIRDRTEAFF. The CDR3 DNA is TGTGCCATCAGGGACAGAACAGAAGCTTTCTTT.

The chain joins TRBV3-1 (or the pseudogene TRBV3-2) to TRBJ1-2; D is undetermined. CDR1 LGHDT and CDR2 YNNKEL come from the germline V gene (reference sequence). The CDR3 loop spans 14 amino acids. V lost 0 bases to trimming and J lost 3 bases, with 8 bases between them. The CDR3 coding sequence is TGTGCCAGCAGCCAAGACCTGTCCGACTATGGCTACACCTTC. Protein product: CASSQDLSDYGYTF.

The sample holds many counts of this clone. The V and J genes are TRBV10-3 and TRBJ1-1; 8 bases are shared with TRBD1. CDR1 and CDR2 from the germline V gene are ENHRY and SYGVKD. The length of the CDR3 is 15 residues. V was clipped by 6 bases and J by 5 bases; unmatched bases: 11. The CDR3 DNA is TGTGCCATCAGACCCCAGGGGGCAGAAAGGACTGAAGCTTTCTTT. Translated: CAIRPQGAERTEAFF.

The J gene is TRBJ1-4, the V gene TRBV28; 9 nucleotides match TRBD1. CDR1 and CDR2 (germline): MDHEN, SYDVKM. After removal of 2 bases from V and 5 bases from J, the junction contained 3 bases not matched to a gene. The CDR3 loop spans 15 amino acids. CDR3 DNA sequence: TGTGCCAGCAGTTTACCGGGACAGGGAAATGAAAAACTGTTTTTT. Translation: CASSLPGQGNEKLFF.

The CDR3 DNA is TGTGCCAGCAGCCTCTATAGCGGGGGGACAGATACGCAGTATTTT. Its translation: CASSLYSGGTDTQYF. The rearrangement uses TRBV5-4 and TRBJ2-3, with TRBD2 identical over 10 bases. Germline V CDR1 and CDR2: SGHNT, YYREEE (reference sequence). V shed 4 bases and J 3 bases; nucleotides not matched to a gene: 5. This CDR3 comprises 15 residues. The complete variable domain, with remaining parts taken from reference TRBV5-4 and TRBJ2-3, reads ETGVTQSPTHLIKTRGQQVTLRCSSQSGHNTVSWYQQALGQGPQFIFQYYREEENGRGNFPPRFSGLQFPNYSSELNVNALELDDSALYLCASSLYSGGTDTQYFGPGTRLTVL.

V and J are TRBV28 and TRBJ1-5; D perhaps matches TRBD1 (5 bases). CDR3 length: 15 residues. Germline V gives CDR1 MDHEN, CDR2 SYDVKM. Trimming cost V 3 bases and J 1 base, with 10 bases left between them. Written as DNA, the CDR3 is TGTGCCAGCAGTTTCCGCGGGGGGAGCAATCAGCCCCAGCATTTT. This codes for CASSFRGGSNQPQHF. The complete variable domain, with remaining parts taken from reference TRBV28 and TRBJ1-5, reads DVKVTQSSRYLVKRTGEKVFLECVQDMDHENMFWYRQDPGLGLRLIYFSYDVKMKEKGDIPEGYSVSREKKERFSLILESASTNQTSMYLCASSFRGGSNQPQHFGDGTRLSIL.

The rearrangement links TRBV7-8 to TRBJ2-4, with 7 positions matching TRBD1. CDR1 and CDR2 from the germline V gene are SGHVS and FQNEAQ. The V gene end was trimmed by 5 bases and the J gene end by 2 bases; junction bases not matched to a gene: 9. The CDR3 is 16 amino acids. Here the CDR3 reads CASSLRQGRTKNIQYF. The CDR3 nucleotides are TGTGCCAGCAGCCTAAGACAGGGTCGAACCAAAAACATTCAGTACTTC.

This chain links TRBV10-1 with TRBJ1-6, with TRBD1 as a possible D gene (6 bases). V lost 4 bases and J lost 7, with 8 bases in between. Germline-derived CDR1 and CDR2 are WNHNN and SYGVQD (reference sequence). The CDR3 sequence is 13 residues long. CDR3 residues: CASSVGGNSPLHF. In DNA form, the CDR3 reads TGCGCCAGCAGTGTAGGGGGAAATTCACCCCTCCACTTT.

The sample holds one count of this clone. The chain uses TRBV7-8 and TRBJ2-3, with D uncertain. The CDR3 runs 12 residues. Per germline, CDR1 SGHVS and CDR2 FQNEAQ. The V and J ends lost 5 bases and 8 bases respectively, with 11 bases between them. The CDR3 nucleotides are TGTGCCAGCAGCCCCAGTGAGGTTACGCAGTATTTT. Translated, it gives CASSPSEVTQYF.

This clone was observed once. The J gene is TRBJ2-7, the V gene TRBV5-1; possibly TRBD1 for D (5 bases). With 4 bases removed from V and 0 bases from J, the gap between germline ends came to 11 bases. Germline V gives CDR1 SGHRS, CDR2 YFSETQ. The CDR3 runs 14 residues. Here the CDR3 reads CASSLFDSSYEQYF. CDR3 in DNA: TGCGCCAGCAGCCTATTCGACAGCTCCTACGAGCAGTACTTC. Filled out from reference TRBV5-1 and TRBJ2-7, the complete variable domain reads KAGVTQTPRYLIKTRGQQVTLSCSPISGHRSVSWYQQTPGQGLQFLFEYFSETQRNKGNFPGRFSGRQFSNSRSEMNVSTLELGDSALYLCASSLFDSSYEQYFGPGTRLTVT.

The CDR3 sequence is CASSPGGASNQPQHF. The CDR3 DNA reads as TGTGCCAGCTCACCAGGCGGGGCGAGCAATCAGCCCCAGCATTTT. The chain is built from TRBV18 and TRBJ1-5, with a possible D match to TRBD1 (5 bases). The CDR3 runs 15 residues. Per the germline V gene, CDR1 is KGHSH and CDR2 is LQKENI. The V gene lost 2 bases and the J gene lost 1 base, with 9 bases spanning the gap.

The rearrangement links TRBV6-1 to TRBJ1-4; tentatively, D is TRBD1 (5 bases). The CDR3 is 13 residues long. The V end was cut by 3 bases, the J end by 8 bases, with 10 bases between. Germline lookup yields CDR1 MNHNS and CDR2 SASEGT. Written as DNA, the CDR3 is TGTGCCAGCAGTGACAGGGCCGAGGAAAAACTGTTTTTT. Translated: CASSDRAEEKLFF.

The sample holds a few counts of this clone. The V call is TRBV2, the J call TRBJ2-5; 7 nucleotides agree with TRBD2. J gave up 2 bases and V 9 bases, and 3 bases lay outside the gene matches. Germline V gives CDR1 SNHLY, CDR2 FYNNEI. The CDR3 contains 12 residues. CDR3 nucleotide sequence: TGTGCCAGTCGGGGACTACAAGAGACCCAGTACTTC. Protein: CASRGLQETQYF.

The V call is TRBV28, the J call TRBJ2-2; 10 nucleotides align to TRBD2. The CDR3 has 15 amino acids. Germline V gene data show CDR1 as MDHEN and CDR2 as SYDVKM. Trimming took 5 bases from V and 6 from J; bases not matched to a gene: 6. The CDR3: CASSPAGGRSGELFF. The CDR3 DNA reads as TGTGCCAGCAGTCCAGCGGGGGGGCGATCCGGGGAGCTGTTTTTT. The whole variable domain, remainder taken from reference TRBV28 and TRBJ2-2, is DVKVTQSSRYLVKRTGEKVFLECVQDMDHENMFWYRQDPGLGLRLIYFSYDVKMKEKGDIPEGYSVSREKKERFSLILESASTNQTSMYLCASSPAGGRSGELFFGEGSRLTVL.

V and J are TRBV28 and TRBJ2-5, with a possible D match to TRBD2 (7 bases). The V end lost 6 bases, the J end lost 1 base, and 21 bases lay between the germline ends. Germline V gene lookup returns CDR1 MDHEN and CDR2 SYDVKM. The CDR3 length is 17 residues. Here the CDR3 reads CASSSLGGGSPQETQYF. DNA for the CDR3: TGTGCCAGCAGCTCCCTAGGCGGGGGCTCCCCCCAAGAGACCCAGTACTTC.

The V call is TRBV28, the J call TRBJ1-5; D is unresolved. This CDR3 is built from 12 residues. Trimming took off 7 bases at V and 1 base at J, with 5 bases between the two ends. CDR1 and CDR2 (germline): MDHEN, SYDVKM. Here the CDR3 DNA reads TGTGCCAGCATGTCGAGCAATCAGCCCCAGCATTTT. Its translation is CASMSSNQPQHF.

The rearrangement uses TRBV24-1 and TRBJ2-1; 9 bases map to TRBD2. Germline V gives CDR1 KGHDR, CDR2 SFDVKD. V trimming: 2 bases; J trimming: 9 bases; junction bases outside the gene matches: 7. The CDR3 is 15 residues long. In DNA, the CDR3 is TGTGCCACCAGTGATTCGGGGCGGGGGGGCAGTGAGCAGTTCTTC. Translated, it gives CATSDSGRGGSEQFF.

The rearrangement joins TRBV10-3 to TRBJ2-1; D gene unclear. V gave up 2 bases and J gave up 6 bases, with 5 bases separating them. CDR1 is ENHRY, CDR2 SYGVKD, per germline. The CDR3 contains 12 residues. CDR3 sequence: CAISERSNEQFF. For the CDR3, the DNA is TGTGCCATCAGTGAGCGGTCCAATGAGCAGTTCTTC.

V and J are TRBV21-1 and TRBJ2-3; the listed D gene, TRBD2, was not tested against the DNA. TRBV21-1 is a known pseudogene. The CDR3 covers 16 residues. The chain's CDR3 is CASSKRGGLTTDTQYF. CDR3 sequence (DNA): TGTGCCAGCAGCAAAAGGGGGGGACTCACCACAGATACGCAGTATTTT.

The chain joins TRBV20-1 to TRBJ1-4; 8 positions agree with TRBD1. The germline V gene has CDR1 DFQATT and CDR2 SNEGSKA (reference sequence). This CDR3 is 14 amino acids long. V lost 4 bases and J lost 8; bases outside the gene matches: 9. CDR3 in DNA: TGCAGTGCTATTGAGAGACAGGGGAGAGAAAAACTGTTTTTT. Its translation is CSAIERQGREKLFF.

CDR3 in DNA: TGTGCCAGCAGCCGGGGACAGGGCCAAAAACTGTTTTTT. Translating gives CASSRGQGQKLFF. The J gene is TRBJ1-4, the V gene TRBV12-3 or TRBV12-4, with TRBD1 matching over 9 bases. V lost 6 bases to trimming and J lost 9 bases; unmatched junction nucleotides: 5. This CDR3 contains 13 residues.

This rearrangement joins TRBV29-1 to TRBJ1-2; unclear D gene. This CDR3 has 13 residues. Germline lookup yields CDR1 SQVTM and CDR2 ANQGSEA. Trimming pared 4 bases from V and 0 bases from J, leaving 9 bases between. Here the CDR3 DNA reads TGCAGCGTTGTGCAGGCGTCTAACTATGGCTACACCTTC. Residues: CSVVQASNYGYTF.

The V and J genes are TRBV6-4 and TRBJ2-1; the match to TRBD1 covers 7 bases. Trimming removed 3 bases from V and 3 bases from J; junction bases left unmatched: 5. The CDR3 is 15 residues long. Germline V CDR1 and CDR2: MRHNA, SNTAGT. The CDR3 sequence is CASSEAGGSYNEQFF. The CDR3 coding sequence is TGTGCCAGCAGTGAAGCAGGGGGTAGCTACAATGAGCAGTTCTTC.